This note documents a single T cell receptor (beta chain) sequence. The read terminates 3 residues ahead of where the CDR3 ends, so the germline J gene completes it. This entry comes from a study of Tregs in tolerant kidney transplant recipients. Study in general: The nonmyeloablative bone marrow transplants came from related graft donors, with transient mixed chimerism.

CDR1 is SGHRS, CDR2 YFSETQ, per germline. Trimming removed 0 bases at V and 3 bases at J, with 9 bases between. The CDR3 contains 14 residues. Thawed PBMCs were FACS-sorted into unstimulated CD4+CD25+CD127- regulatory T cells, CD4+CD25- non-regulatory cells, CD4 and CD8 cells. The protocol was immunoSEQ multiplex PCR, while the TCRdb copy is restricted to in-frame clones and leaves out a portion. The clone table shows about 30,000 clones, with the ten largest holding 6.5% to 8%. The receptor comes from a human donor who received a combined kidney and bone marrow transplant. The sample here was CD8+ T cells from blood, taken before the transplant. This sequence joins TRBV5-1 and TRBJ1-1, with D tentatively TRBD1 (6 bases). This CDR3 reads CASSLAGDDTEAFF. The CDR3 bases that were read are TGCGCCAGCAGCTTGGCAGGGGATGACACTGAA.